A single sample gave rise to the 24 T cell receptor beta chains below, sequenced in a study of blood T cell repertoires in COVID-19. Method: immunoSEQ multiplex PCR; TCRdb's copy keeps in-frame clones and lacks some. The sample records some 150,000 clones, 84% being singletons. Source material: peripheral blood. The receptor source for this set is a woman between 65 and 79 years old with COVID-19, enrolled during active disease.

The chain combines TRBV5-1 with TRBJ2-1; perhaps TRBD1 as D (6 bases). Trimming removed 2 bases from V and 5 bases from J, with 14 bases in between. The CDR3 loop spans 15 amino acids. Germline assignment: CDR1 SGHRS and CDR2 YFSETQ. In DNA, the CDR3 is TGCGCCAGCAGCTTTTGGACAGATACTCACAATGAGCAGTTCTTC. This sequence encodes CASSFWTDTHNEQFF. Looking up the rest from reference TRBV5-1 and TRBJ2-1 gives the full variable domain: KAGVTQTPRYLIKTRGQQVTLSCSPISGHRSVSWYQQTPGQGLQFLFEYFSETQRNKGNFPGRFSGRQFSNSRSEMNVSTLELGDSALYLCASSFWTDTHNEQFFGPGTRLTVL.

The chain couples TRBV2 to TRBJ2-5; D possibly corresponds to TRBD1 (6 bases). The CDR3 length is 16 residues. Between the trimmed V and J ends, which lost 2 bases and 4 bases, there was a span of 17 bases. Germline lookup yields CDR1 SNHLY and CDR2 FYNNEI. CDR3 protein: CASSERRATGRETQYF. CDR3 bases: TGTGCCAGCAGTGAACGGAGAGCGACAGGCCGAGAGACCCAGTACTTC.

This clone was recorded only once. The chain joins TRBV5-1 to TRBJ1-1, with D possibly matching TRBD1 (6 bases). V was trimmed by 0 bases and J by 3 bases, leaving 9 bases between them. The CDR3 length is 14 residues. The V gene's germline CDR1 is SGHRS and CDR2 YFSETQ. The CDR3 loop is CASSLGDTHTEAFF. The CDR3, as DNA: TGCGCCAGCAGCTTGGGGGACACTCACACTGAAGCTTTCTTT.

The chain combines TRBV11-2 with TRBJ1-2; no clear D gene. This CDR3 is built from 15 residues. Trimming cost V 5 bases and J 3 bases, with 16 bases left between them. Germline V gene data show CDR1 as SGHAT and CDR2 as FQNNGV. The CDR3 DNA sequence: TGTGCCAGCAGCCCCGGTCGGGTTGAGGACTATGGCTACACCTTC. It is translated as CASSPGRVEDYGYTF.

This clone was observed a few times. V gene TRBV28 combines with J gene TRBJ1-6; 8 bases fit TRBD1. J gave up 8 bases and V 10 bases, and 7 bases lay outside the gene matches. From germline, CDR1 is MDHEN and CDR2 SYDVKM. This CDR3 region has 13 residues. The DNA of the CDR3 is TGTGCCATTGCCGGGACAGGCTATTCACCCCTCCACTTT. This translates into CAIAGTGYSPLHF.

This clone was recorded once. The chain couples TRBV6-5 to TRBJ1-4, with D possibly matching TRBD1 (6 bases). The V gene's germline CDR1 is MNHEY and CDR2 SVGAGI. Trimming took off 9 bases at V and 0 bases at J, with 8 bases between the two ends. This CDR3 has 13 amino acids. In nucleotides, the CDR3 is TGTGCCAGTACAGGGTCAACTAATGAAAAACTGTTTTTT. Residues: CASTGSTNEKLFF.

The chain is built from TRBV7-3 and TRBJ2-2; D might be TRBD1 (6 bases). The ends were cut back, 5 bases at V and 6 bases at J, with 10 bases in the middle. Per the germline V gene, CDR1 is SGHTA and CDR2 is FQGTGA. The CDR3 length is 13 residues. CDR3 protein: CASSLQGSGELFF. In DNA, the CDR3 is TGTGCCAGCAGCCTACAGGGATCCGGGGAGCTGTTTTTT.

The V call is TRBV12-3 or TRBV12-4, the J call TRBJ1-2; D unresolved. Deletions cut 4 bases from V and 8 bases from J, with 11 bases between. The CDR3 length is 12 residues. This CDR3 reads CASSSGQRGYTF. CDR3 DNA: TGTGCCAGCAGTTCGGGCCAGCGGGGCTACACCTTC.

V gene TRBV6-1 combines with J gene TRBJ2-1; 9 nucleotides match TRBD2. Trimming at V came to 3 bases and at J to 4 bases, leaving 7 bases not matched to a gene. Per the germline V gene, CDR1 is MNHNS and CDR2 is SASEGT. This CDR3 spans 16 amino acids. As DNA, the CDR3 is TGTGCCAGCAGTGAGCCTTGGGCGGGGGGGTACAATGAGCAGTTCTTC. It codes for CASSEPWAGGYNEQFF.

This sequence joins TRBV11-3 and TRBJ2-2, with 10 bases that match TRBD2. This CDR3 has 16 residues. Germline lookup yields CDR1 SGHNT and CDR2 YENEEA. V lost 2 bases, J lost 5 bases, and 5 bases stayed unmatched. CDR3 residues: CASSLSSSGGTGELFF. As DNA, the CDR3 is TGTGCCAGCAGCTTAAGTTCTAGCGGGGGAACCGGGGAGCTGTTTTTT.

The V and J genes are TRBV28 and TRBJ1-2; tentatively, D is TRBD1 (5 bases). The V gene lost 6 bases and the J gene lost 4 bases, with 18 bases spanning the gap. The CDR3 sequence is 15 residues long. Germline-derived CDR1 and CDR2 are MDHEN and SYDVKM. The chain's CDR3 is CASSLGDSRIYGYTF. For the CDR3, the DNA is TGTGCCAGCAGCCTAGGAGACAGCCGCATCTATGGCTACACCTTC.

J is TRBJ1-1 and V is TRBV12-3 or TRBV12-4; D gene ambiguous. Trimming shortened V by 4 bases and J by 4 bases, and 10 bases separated the two germline ends. The CDR3 covers 13 residues. The CDR3 nucleotides are TGTGCCAGCAGTTACCCAGGTCGCACTGAAGCTTTCTTT. Translation gives CASSYPGRTEAFF.

The V gene is TRBV14, the J gene TRBJ2-4; the match to TRBD2 covers 15 bases. Germline CDR1 is SGHDN and CDR2 is FVKESK. With V trimmed by 3 bases and J by 5 bases, 5 bases remained unmatched. The CDR3 totals 17 residues. CDR3 in DNA: TGTGCCAGCAGCCACCCGGGACTAGCGGGAGGCCAAAACATTCAGTACTTC. This codes for CASSHPGLAGGQNIQYF.

The V gene is TRBV30, the J gene TRBJ1-6; 7 bases are shared with TRBD1. V trimming: 0 bases; J trimming: 7 bases; junction bases outside the gene matches: 6. Germline loops: CDR1 GTSNPN, CDR2 SVGIG (reference sequence). The CDR3 spans 15 residues. DNA of the CDR3: TGTGCCTGGAGTGTTCCGACAGGGAGCAATTCACCCCTCCACTTT. It yields the protein CAWSVPTGSNSPLHF.

The chain carries TRBV6-5 and TRBJ1-2; weak D call: TRBD1 (6 bases). The CDR3 runs 14 residues. Germline CDR1 and CDR2: MNHEY and SVGAGI. The V end lost 0 bases, the J end lost 4 bases, and 9 bases lay between the germline ends. The CDR3 spells CASSYSQGSYGYTF. In DNA form, the CDR3 reads TGTGCCAGCAGTTACTCGCAGGGGTCCTATGGCTACACCTTC.

The sample holds a few counts of this clone. The rearrangement links TRBV7-9 to TRBJ2-1; 7 bases fit TRBD2. The CDR3 runs to 14 residues. V dropped 8 bases and J dropped 2; count of bases not matched to a gene: 6. Per germline, CDR1 SEHNR and CDR2 FQNEAQ (reference sequence). CDR3 coding DNA: TGTGCCAGCGCGCGGGGGAGCCCCTACAATGAGCAGTTCTTC. Its protein product is CASARGSPYNEQFF.

This clone was observed once. The V and J genes are TRBV28 and TRBJ1-6, with unresolved D. Germline lookup yields CDR1 MDHEN and CDR2 SYDVKM. V shed 3 bases and J shed 0 bases, with 6 bases lying between them. This CDR3 contains 15 residues. The CDR3 DNA is TGTGCCAGCAGTTTGGGCGTCTCCTATAATTCACCCCTCCACTTT. This gives the protein CASSLGVSYNSPLHF.

The CDR3 region is CASSLETGVQNNEQFF. The CDR3 DNA reads as TGCGCCAGCAGCTTGGAAACGGGAGTCCAGAACAATGAGCAGTTCTTC. This chain uses TRBV5-1 with TRBJ2-1, with D possibly being TRBD2 (6 bases). CDR3 size: 16 residues. Germline V gene sequence: CDR1 SGHRS, CDR2 YFSETQ. V lost 0 bases and J lost 5, with 15 bases in between.

About this clone: The conserved final phenylalanine or tryptophan is absent from the CDR3, which likely points to a read error. Because the CDR3's place on the DNA is in doubt, the DNA is left out and the CDR3 is given as listed by TCRdb. V and J are TRBV28 and TRBJ2-7; TRBD1 reflects the table's D call only, with no check against the DNA. From its first to its last residue, the CDR3 has 14 amino acids. Germline loops: CDR1 MDHEN, CDR2 SYDVKM. This CDR3 reads CASSLSGDRGEIFI.

The V gene is TRBV2, the J gene TRBJ1-1; TRBD1 aligns across 7 bases. The CDR3 contains 15 residues. V lost 7 bases and J lost 0; bases outside the gene matches: 8. CDR1 is SNHLY and CDR2 is FYNNEI in the germline V gene. The CDR3 nucleotides read TGTGCCAGCACACTGACAGGGCCCCTGAACACTGAAGCTTTCTTT. Amino acid sequence: CASTLTGPLNTEAFF.

The rearrangement links TRBV3-1 (or the pseudogene TRBV3-2) to TRBJ2-5; TRBD1 is a possible D gene (6 bases). Germline V gives CDR1 LGHDT, CDR2 YNNKEL (reference sequence). The CDR3 covers 14 residues. Deletions cut 0 bases from V and 7 bases from J, with 12 bases between. The CDR3 loop reads CASSQESGAGTQYF. The CDR3 DNA sequence: TGTGCCAGCAGCCAAGAATCAGGGGCAGGGACCCAGTACTTC.

This clone occurred a few times. V gene TRBV5-5 combines with J gene TRBJ2-2; the D gene is possibly TRBD2 (6 bases). Germline values: CDR1 SGHKS, CDR2 YYEKEE (reference sequence). The CDR3 extends over 15 amino acids. V dropped 4 bases and J dropped 1 base, with 11 bases sitting between them. CDR3 DNA sequence: TGTGCCAGCAGCAAGGGGACTGTGAACACCGGGGAGCTGTTTTTT. Translating gives CASSKGTVNTGELFF. The variable domain in full, with the rest retrieved from reference TRBV5-5 and TRBJ2-2, is DAGVTQSPTHLIKTRGQQVTLRCSPISGHKSVSWYQQVLGQGPQFIFQYYEKEERGRGNFPDRFSARQFPNYSSELNVNALLLGDSALYLCASSKGTVNTGELFFGEGSRLTVL.

The chain uses TRBV5-1 and TRBJ1-5; D call uncertain. The CDR3 runs to 13 residues. Looked up from germline, CDR1 is SGHRS and CDR2 is YFSETQ. V lost 0 bases and J 5 bases, leaving 6 bases between the germline ends. CDR3 sequence: CASSLDSHQPQHF. CDR3 coding DNA: TGCGCCAGCAGCTTGGACAGCCATCAGCCCCAGCATTTT.

This CDR3 is CASSLTLRNSPLHF. In nucleotides, the CDR3 is TGTGCCAGCAGCTTGACCCTGCGGAATTCACCCCTCCACTTT. The chain is built from TRBV6-5 and TRBJ1-6; D is unresolved. Germline V gene lookup returns CDR1 MNHEY and CDR2 SVGAGI. This CDR3 spans 14 amino acids. V dropped 6 bases and J dropped 7 bases, with 13 bases sitting between them.